What follows are 18 T cell receptor beta chains derived from one specimen sequenced in a study of vaccination effects on CD4 cells after COVID-19. Generated by immunoSEQ multiplex PCR, the TCRdb table keeps only in-frame clones and is missing some. The data show 11,000 to 15,000 clones, more than 65% seen once. Their antigen targets remain unknown. CD4+ T cells specific for antigen were expanded with viral peptide pools by the ViraFEST assay before sequencing. Scientists isolated CD4+ T cells after a roughly ten-day culture period ended. Specimen: CD4+ T cells from PBMCs cultured with HCoV-229E spike peptides, collected before COVID-19 vaccination. These receptors were obtained from a human donor who received a COVID-19 vaccine.

The chain joins TRBV5-1 to TRBJ1-4; TRBD1 matches 9 bases. There are 15 residues in the CDR3. The V gene's germline CDR1 is SGHRS and CDR2 YFSETQ. V dropped 5 bases and J dropped 8; count of bases not matched to a gene: 10. The CDR3 DNA reads as TGCGCCAGCAGGGTTACCGGGACAGGGCACGAAAAACTGTTTTTT. It codes for CASRVTGTGHEKLFF.

V usage is TRBV9 and J usage is TRBJ2-5; TRBD2 matches 7 bases. The trim removed 2 bases at V and 4 bases at J, leaving 5 bases unmatched. This CDR3 contains 14 residues. Per germline, CDR1 SGDLS and CDR2 YYNGEE. The CDR3 sequence is CASSVRGLGETQYF. CDR3 bases: TGTGCCAGCAGCGTGAGAGGACTAGGAGAGACCCAGTACTTC.

This sequence joins TRBV7-9 and TRBJ1-2; D not certain. The germline CDR1 and CDR2 sequences are SEHNR and FQNEAQ (reference sequence). V was pared by 1 base and J by 8 bases, with 11 bases between. The CDR3 has 13 amino acids. CDR3 bases: TGTGCCAGCAGCTTAGTAATTATGGGCGGCTACACCTTC. Translating it yields CASSLVIMGGYTF.

This clone was counted only a few times. The CDR3 reads CAWSEDRLHYGYTF. CDR3 nucleotide sequence: TGTGCCTGGAGTGAGGACAGGCTGCACTATGGCTACACCTTC. The chain couples TRBV30 to TRBJ1-2, with 7 bases matching TRBD1. V was clipped by 1 base and J by 3 bases; unmatched bases: 5. The germline gives CDR1 GTSNPN, CDR2 SVGIG (reference sequence). The CDR3 covers 14 residues.

The chain carries TRBV6-6 and TRBJ1-3; a possible D gene is TRBD1 (6 bases). With 0 bases removed from V and 0 bases from J, the gap between germline ends came to 9 bases. The CDR3 length is 16 residues. Germline V gene data show CDR1 as MNHNY and CDR2 as SVGAGI (reference sequence). CDR3 bases: TGTGCCAGCAGTTACTCTCGAGGGGGCTCTGGAAACACCATATATTTT. Residues: CASSYSRGGSGNTIYF.

The chain has TRBV5-1 and TRBJ2-7, with 9 bases aligning to TRBD1. Trimming removed 4 bases from V and 4 bases from J; junction bases left unmatched: 12. Germline V gene sequence: CDR1 SGHRS, CDR2 YFSETQ. The CDR3 is made up of 16 amino acids. The CDR3, as DNA: TGCGCCAGCAGCCGACAGGGGGTCATGAATTTGTACGAGCAGTACTTC. It codes for CASSRQGVMNLYEQYF. Supplemented by reference TRBV5-1 and TRBJ2-7, the full variable domain reads KAGVTQTPRYLIKTRGQQVTLSCSPISGHRSVSWYQQTPGQGLQFLFEYFSETQRNKGNFPGRFSGRQFSNSRSEMNVSTLELGDSALYLCASSRQGVMNLYEQYFGPGTRLTVT.

This chain uses TRBV6-2 or TRBV6-3 with TRBJ1-2, with D possibly being TRBD1 (6 bases). Germline-derived CDR1 and CDR2 are MNHEY and SVGEGT. This CDR3 has 13 amino acids. V lost 2 bases, J lost 2 bases, and 6 bases lay in between. CDR3 sequence (DNA): TGTGCCAGCAGTTACACAGGGAACTATGGCTACACCTTC. Translation gives CASSYTGNYGYTF.

The chain couples TRBV25-1 to TRBJ1-1; D is unresolved. Trimming shortened V by 4 bases and J by 0 bases, and 12 bases separated the two germline ends. The germline CDR1 and CDR2 sequences are MGHDK and SYGVNS. The CDR3 sequence is 15 residues long. The CDR3 region has the DNA TGTGCCAGCAGTGGGGGAGGCAGCCTGAACACTGAAGCTTTCTTT. Amino acid sequence: CASSGGGSLNTEAFF.

V is TRBV19 and J is TRBJ2-5; 9 positions agree with TRBD2. Unmatched junction bases numbered 2, after V lost 3 bases and J lost 3 bases. The CDR3 sequence is 14 residues long. Germline assignment: CDR1 LNHDA and CDR2 SQIVND (reference sequence). CDR3 amino acids: CASSIRGREETQYF. The CDR3 DNA reads as TGTGCCAGTAGTATCCGCGGGAGGGAAGAGACCCAGTACTTC.

The chain is built from TRBV5-1 and TRBJ2-3; 12 positions match TRBD2. Trimming cost V 0 bases and J 4 bases; bases outside gene matches: 6. CDR3 length equals 17 residues. Germline loops: CDR1 SGHRS, CDR2 YFSETQ. In DNA form, the CDR3 reads TGCGCCAGCAGCTTGGGGACTAGCGGGGTTTTTGCAGATACGCAGTATTTT. This codes for CASSLGTSGVFADTQYF. Combining the CDR3 with reference TRBV5-1 and TRBJ2-3 gives the whole variable domain KAGVTQTPRYLIKTRGQQVTLSCSPISGHRSVSWYQQTPGQGLQFLFEYFSETQRNKGNFPGRFSGRQFSNSRSEMNVSTLELGDSALYLCASSLGTSGVFADTQYFGPGTRLTVL.

The V gene is TRBV3-1 (or the pseudogene TRBV3-2), the J gene TRBJ1-4; 8 nucleotides align to TRBD1. The CDR3 has 17 amino acids. The V gene end was trimmed by 3 bases and the J gene end by 0 bases; junction bases not matched to a gene: 6. The germline gives CDR1 LGHDT, CDR2 YNNKEL (reference sequence). This CDR3 is CASSHGQGATTNEKLFF. CDR3 nucleotide sequence: TGTGCCAGCAGCCATGGACAGGGTGCCACAACTAATGAAAAACTGTTTTTT.

The rearrangement uses TRBV7-2 and TRBJ1-5, with D possibly matching TRBD1 (6 bases). V lost 2 bases and J lost 0, with 14 bases in between. This CDR3 contains 17 residues. The germline V gene has CDR1 SGHTA and CDR2 FQGNSA. CDR3 nucleotides: TGTGCCAGCAGCTTAACCAGGACAGTTCTTAGCAATCAGCCCCAGCATTTT. Amino acids: CASSLTRTVLSNQPQHF.

V usage is TRBV18 and J usage is TRBJ1-6; no clear D. V gave up 5 bases and J gave up 10 bases, with 12 bases separating them. The CDR3 sequence is 13 residues long. Germline values: CDR1 KGHSH, CDR2 LQKENI. As DNA, the CDR3 is TGTGCCAGCTCATCTCAACAGAGCTCACCCCTCCACTTT. Translated, it gives CASSSQQSSPLHF.

This chain connects TRBV4-3 to TRBJ2-7; D gene ambiguous. V lost 1 base and J lost 0, with 13 bases in between. CDR3 length equals 16 residues. Germline assignment: CDR1 LGHNA and CDR2 YSLEER. CDR3 sequence: CASSQAPQTDSYEQYF. The DNA for the CDR3 is TGCGCCAGCAGCCAAGCTCCTCAGACCGACTCCTACGAGCAGTACTTC.

The chain employs TRBV2 and TRBJ1-1; 9 positions agree with TRBD1. The V segment lost 6 bases and the J segment 5 bases; nucleotides outside the gene matches: 7. CDR3 length: 14 amino acids. Per the germline V gene, CDR1 is SNHLY and CDR2 is FYNNEI. CDR3 in DNA: TGTGCCAGCAGCGTGGACAGGGGAAGGACTGAAGCTTTCTTT. Translated: CASSVDRGRTEAFF.

The chain joins TRBV6-2 or TRBV6-3 to TRBJ1-1; D possibly corresponds to TRBD1 (5 bases). In germline, CDR1 is MNHEY, CDR2 SVGEGT. CDR3 length: 12 residues. Trimming stripped 6 bases from V and 7 bases from J, with 12 bases between. CDR3 sequence reads: CASSTGPHEAFF. CDR3 bases: TGTGCCAGCAGCACAGGACCCCATGAAGCTTTCTTT.

V is TRBV11-2 and J is TRBJ2-5; 9 bases are shared with TRBD2. CDR3 length: 15 residues. V dropped 6 bases and J dropped 3; count of bases not matched to a gene: 8. In germline, CDR1 is SGHAT, CDR2 FQNNGV. In DNA, the CDR3 is TGTGCCAGCAGTCCCGGGGCGGGGGGGAAAGAGACCCAGTACTTC. Its protein product is CASSPGAGGKETQYF.

The chain is built from TRBV30 and TRBJ1-1; 7 bases agree with TRBD1. Germline CDR1 reads GTSNPN; CDR2 reads SVGIG (reference sequence). The V segment lost 8 bases and the J segment 5 bases; nucleotides outside the gene matches: 5. The CDR3 loop spans 11 amino acids. The DNA for the CDR3 is TGTGCCCGCACCAGGGGGACTGAAGCTTTCTTT. It specifies CARTRGTEAFF.